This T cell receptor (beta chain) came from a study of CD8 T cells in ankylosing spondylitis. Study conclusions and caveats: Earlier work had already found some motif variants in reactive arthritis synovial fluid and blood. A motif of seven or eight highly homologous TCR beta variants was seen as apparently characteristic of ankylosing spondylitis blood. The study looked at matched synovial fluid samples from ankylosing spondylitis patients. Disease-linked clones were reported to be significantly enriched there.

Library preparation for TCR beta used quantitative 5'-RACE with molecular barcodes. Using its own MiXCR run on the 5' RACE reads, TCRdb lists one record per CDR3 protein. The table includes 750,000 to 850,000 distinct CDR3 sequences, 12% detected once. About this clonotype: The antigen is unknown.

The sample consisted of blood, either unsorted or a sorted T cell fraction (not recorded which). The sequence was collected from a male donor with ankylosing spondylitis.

The CDR3 nucleotides are TGCGCCAGCAGCCTCGATTGGGAGAATCAGCCCCAGCATTTT. Translation gives CASSLDWENQPQHF. The chain links TRBV5-1 to TRBJ1-5; D not resolved. V lost 4 bases to trimming and J lost 4 bases, with 12 bases between them. Germline V gene lookup returns CDR1 SGHRS and CDR2 YFSETQ. This CDR3 comprises 14 residues.